This T cell receptor beta chain was sequenced for a study of blood T cell repertoires in COVID-19. The wider study: Acute and convalescent COVID-19 specimens originated in the United States, Italy and Spain.

This CDR3 is 13 amino acids long. Per germline, CDR1 SGHRS and CDR2 YFSETQ. Between the trimmed V and J ends, which lost 0 bases and 7 bases, there was a span of 11 bases. Original handling: Estimation of nucleated cell counts relied on the amplification of reference gene primers. Repertoires were generated with immunoSEQ multiplex PCR, while TCRdb's copy carries only in-frame clones and drops some. The V and J calls and clone size are taken from that table; D and trimming were inferred from the DNA. This table holds 160,000 or so clones, 80% to 90% found once. This sequence originates from a woman aged 45 to 65 with COVID-19, enrolled during active disease. Material: peripheral blood. V and J are TRBV5-1 and TRBJ2-7, with D tentatively TRBD2 (6 bases). CDR3 nucleotides: TGCGCCAGCAGCTTGGACGGAGGACTAGAGCAGTACTTC. It is translated as CASSLDGGLEQYF.